This T cell receptor (beta chain) was recovered during a study of monozygotic twins with inflammatory bowel disease. Input per TCR library consisted of about 3.5 ug of total RNA. The template-switching step introduced UMIs that carried a 6-nucleotide sample barcode. TCRdb re-analyzed the 5' RACE reads; it lists each CDR3 protein once, without DNA. Here the sample table reports more than 350,000 distinct CDR3 sequences. Staff drew an approximately 2.5 ml blood sample from each donor. On this clonotype itself: As yet, its antigen is unknown.

Overall study results and limits: Repertoire similarity did not differ between concordant and discordant twins, perhaps due to limited power.

This CDR3 is 14 amino acids long. CDR1 is SQVTM, CDR2 ANQGSEA, per germline. The TCR sequence derives from a human donor with ulcerative colitis or Crohn's disease, or a healthy co-twin of an affected twin (not recorded which). The sample consisted of blood. V and J are TRBV29-1 and TRBJ1-1. The CDR3 reads CSVTRTDFNTEAFF.